The T cell receptor (beta chain) described here comes from a study of shared clonotypes between healthy human individuals. The authors ran the assay at deep level. Investigators spread the genomic DNA of each subset evenly over several immunoSEQ plates. Using immunoSEQ multiplex PCR, the repertoire was profiled, and TCRdb retains in-frame clones only, with some absent. The sample yields about 1.5 million clones, under 99% seen once. The study's findings and limits: Apart from blood, nothing was sampled; tissue repertoires likely differ. Sequencing of the sorted subsets was shown by rarefaction to be incomplete despite large depth.

Comment on this clone: The antigen is unknown.

In germline, CDR1 is SGHDT, CDR2 YYEEEE. The CDR3 is 11 amino acids. V was shortened by 3 bases and J by 8 bases, with 6 bases between the two germline ends. The chain employs TRBV5-6 and TRBJ2-1, with D perhaps being TRBD1 or TRBD2 (5 bases each). The source of this sequence is a man aged 25-40 years in good health. The specimen sequenced was naive CD4+ T cells sorted from blood. Subset: CD45RA+ positively selected. The CDR3, as DNA: TGTGCCAGCAGCTGGGGGTATGAGCAGTTCTTC. Translated, it gives CASSWGYEQFF.